The clone carrying this T cell receptor beta chain appeared many times. Its antigen is unknown. The source of the sample is a study of blood T cells in healthy people across ages. Study results and caveats: Donor CMV infection status was unknown, possibly confounding age-related changes in expanded clonotypes.

The length of the CDR3 is 16 residues. The germline CDR1 and CDR2 sequences are KGHDR and SFDVKD. Trimming stripped 4 bases from V and 4 bases from J, with 18 bases between. In each sample, at least 6 million PBMCs were isolated. Extraction of total RNA produced a minimum of 5 micrograms from each sample. For the second PCR, which ran for about 6 to 11 cycles, a sample-barcoded 5' primer and a J-beta primer mix were used. Each TCR beta cDNA got a 12-nucleotide random molecular identifier. TCRdb re-analysed the 5' RACE reads in MiXCR, keeping a single row per CDR3 protein. This sample has hundreds of thousands of distinct CDR3 sequences; about 30% occur once, and the top ten carry 15% to 18%.

The sequence derives from a woman older than 75 in good health. Source material: blood. The gene calls are TRBV24-1 and TRBJ2-5; maybe TRBD2 (5 bases). DNA of the CDR3: TGTGCCACCAGTGACAATCTTAGTGAACGGGGAGAGACCCAGTACTTC. Translating it yields CATSDNLSERGETQYF.